The rows below give T cell receptor beta chains drawn from one sample of a study of blood T cells in healthy people across ages. Via MiXCR, TCRdb re-called the 5' RACE reads, giving one row per CDR3 protein. This sample carries hundreds of thousands of distinct CDR3 sequences, less than 40% of them seen once, and the ten largest clones take over 15%. Source material: blood. These receptors all stem from a woman aged 80 or over in good health. Each CDR3 is given with its conserved first and last residue. Fields, in order: CDR3 protein, CDR3 DNA, clone size, D gene, V gene, J gene. D genes are given only for firm matches. The size field is filled for only some rows; it gives once, few, many or a size class.

CATASGGYGKNIQYF	TGTGCCACCGCCAGCGGAGGATACGGCAAAAACATTCAGTACTTC	few	NA	TRBV12-3/TRBV12-4	TRBJ2-4
CAIRRGDRSGEQYF	TGTGCCATCAGAAGGGGGGACAGATCAGGCGAGCAGTACTTC	many	NA	TRBV10-3	TRBJ2-7
CASRRGLETQYF	TGTGCCAGCAGGAGGGGCCTGGAGACCCAGTACTTC	NA	NA	TRBV6-5	TRBJ2-5
CASSEPRGSYIRKEKLFF	TGTGCCAGCAGTGAACCCAGGGGGTCCTACATTAGAAAAGAAAAACTGTTTTTT	NA	TRBD1	TRBV25-1	TRBJ1-4
CASSLGQGRSYGYTF	TGTGCCAGCAGCCTTGGACAGGGAAGGAGTTATGGCTACACCTTC	many	TRBD1	TRBV12-3/TRBV12-4	TRBJ1-2
CASSALTGGNSPLHF	TGTGCCAGTAGTGCCTTGACAGGTGGGAATTCACCCCTCCACTTT	few	NA	TRBV19	TRBJ1-6
CASTEGRYTGELFF	TGTGCCAGCACCGAGGGTCGGTACACCGGGGAGCTGTTTTTT	NA	NA	TRBV6-1	TRBJ2-2
CASSSLRRAPEQYF	TGTGCCAGCAGCTCCCTAAGGAGGGCTCCCGAGCAGTACTTC	many	NA	TRBV7-9	TRBJ2-7
CAWSNKADTQYF	TGTGCCTGGAGTAACAAAGCAGATACGCAGTATTTT	NA	NA	TRBV30	TRBJ2-3
CASTLGLAGGLNEQFF	TGTGCCAGCACCTTGGGACTAGCGGGGGGGCTCAATGAGCAGTTCTTC	many	TRBD2	TRBV7-8	TRBJ2-1
CASSLGGTRVRYTF	TGTGCCAGCAGCTTGGGTGGGACGAGAGTACGCTACACCTTC	many	NA	TRBV5-6	TRBJ1-2